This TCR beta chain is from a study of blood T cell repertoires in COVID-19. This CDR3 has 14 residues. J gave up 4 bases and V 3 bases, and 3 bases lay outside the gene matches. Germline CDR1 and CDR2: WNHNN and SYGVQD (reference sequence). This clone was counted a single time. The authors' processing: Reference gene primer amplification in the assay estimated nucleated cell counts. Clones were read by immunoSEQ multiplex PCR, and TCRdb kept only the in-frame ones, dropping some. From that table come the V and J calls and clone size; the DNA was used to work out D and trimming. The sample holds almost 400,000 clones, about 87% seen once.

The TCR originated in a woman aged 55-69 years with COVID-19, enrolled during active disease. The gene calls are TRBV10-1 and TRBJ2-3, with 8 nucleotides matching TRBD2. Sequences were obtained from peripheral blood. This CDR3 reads CASSDRGGSDTQYF. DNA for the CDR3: TGCGCCAGCAGTGACCGGGGGGGGTCAGATACGCAGTATTTT.